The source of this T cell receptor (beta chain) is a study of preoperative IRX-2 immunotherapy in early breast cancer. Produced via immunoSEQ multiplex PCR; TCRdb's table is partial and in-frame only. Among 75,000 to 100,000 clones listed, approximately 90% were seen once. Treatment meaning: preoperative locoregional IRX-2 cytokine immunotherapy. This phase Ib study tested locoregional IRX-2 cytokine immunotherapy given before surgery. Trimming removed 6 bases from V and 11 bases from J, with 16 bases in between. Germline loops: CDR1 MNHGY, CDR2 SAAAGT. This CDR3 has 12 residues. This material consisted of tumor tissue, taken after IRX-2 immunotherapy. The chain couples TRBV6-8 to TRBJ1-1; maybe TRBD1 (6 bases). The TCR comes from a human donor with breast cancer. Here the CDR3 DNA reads TGTGCCAGCAGCGGGACATCAGGCGGGGCTTTCTTT. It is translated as CASSGTSGGAFF.